In its sample, the clone carrying this TCR beta chain was seen a few times. Its antigen is undetermined. This entry comes from a study of T cell repertoires in cytomegalovirus infection. Background on the study: Based on public TCR beta signatures, there were indications of CMV infection and of a matching HLA type. Study results and caveats: Carriers of CMV and the relevant HLA type were discriminated by public TCR beta frequency. CMV-specific TCR beta clonotypes restricted by HLA-C were the ones dominating the ex vivo response.

The CDR3 is 13 amino acids. The V gene's germline CDR1 is ENHRY and CDR2 SYGVKD. Trimming pared 10 bases from V and 9 bases from J, leaving 16 bases between. In TCRdb, the reads were re-called with MiXCR into one record per CDR3 protein. The sample lists about 740,000 distinct CDR3 sequences, roughly a third seen once, with under 3.5% in the top ten. The source material was PBMCs. The sequence came from a human donor in good health (CMV status not recorded). Some clones in this sample may be carry-over from other donors' samples. The chain recombines TRBV10-3 with TRBJ1-6, with D possibly matching TRBD1 (5 bases). The CDR3 reads CATLTQAGSPLHF. As DNA, the CDR3 is TGTGCCACCTTAACACAGGCGGGTTCACCCCTCCACTTT.